This T cell receptor beta chain was captured in a study of beta chain features in type 1 diabetes. Study-level background: Comparable age, gender and cell yields were observed in patients relative to healthy donors.

A heparinised blood draw that averaged approximately 120 mL was obtained once from each donor. Germline V gene sequence: CDR1 GTSNPN, CDR2 SVGIG (reference sequence). Trimming cost V 0 bases and J 4 bases, with 12 bases left between them. This CDR3 region has 14 residues. The isolated RNA, all of it, was reverse transcribed, so expressed TCRB transcripts were what got sequenced. Naive, central memory and regulatory T cell samples yielded a few million reads on average. Assay used: immunoSEQ multiplex PCR; TCRdb lists only in-frame clones, some missing. This table has about 660,000 clones, roughly an eighth appearing once. Overall study results and limits: Moderately but significantly shorter TCRB CDR3s were found in Type 1 diabetes patients in all four CD4+ subsets. An over-representation of cells with high TCR expression could result from cDNA sequencing.

This clone was counted between two and nine times. Its antigen is unknown. This sequence joins TRBV30 and TRBJ1-2; TRBD1 might be the D (6 bases). The sequencing input was naive CD4+ T cells from blood. The clonotype originates from a man between 18 and 35 years old with type 1 diabetes. CDR3 coding DNA: TGTGCCTGGAGTGTACCAGGACAGCTCTATGGCTACACCTTC. Its protein product is CAWSVPGQLYGYTF.